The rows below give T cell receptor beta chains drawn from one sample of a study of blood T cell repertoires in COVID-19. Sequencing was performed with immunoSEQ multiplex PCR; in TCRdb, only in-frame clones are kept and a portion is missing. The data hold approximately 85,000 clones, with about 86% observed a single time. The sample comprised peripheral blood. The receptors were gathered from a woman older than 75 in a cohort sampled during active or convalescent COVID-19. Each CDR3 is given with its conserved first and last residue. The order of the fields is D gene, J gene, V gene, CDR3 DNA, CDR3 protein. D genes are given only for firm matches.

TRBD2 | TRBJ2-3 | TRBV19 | TGTGCCAGTAGTATAGCGGGACTAGGCGGAGATACGCAGTATTTT | CASSIAGLGGDTQYF
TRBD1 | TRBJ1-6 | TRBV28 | TGTGCCAGCAGTACCCCGGACAGGGTCTCACCCCTCCACTTT | CASSTPDRVSPLHF
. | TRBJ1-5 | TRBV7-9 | TGTGCCAGCAGCTTAGGGGCAGGGGAAGGCAATCAGCCCCAGCATTTT | CASSLGAGEGNQPQHF
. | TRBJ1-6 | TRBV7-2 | TGTGCCAGCAGCTCATCCAAACGGTCAAATTCACCCCTCCACTTT | CASSSSKRSNSPLHF
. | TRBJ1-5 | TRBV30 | TGTGCCTGGAGTCCTCGGGAGGATCAGCCCCAGCATTTT | CAWSPREDQPQHF
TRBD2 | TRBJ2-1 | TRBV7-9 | TGTGCCAGCAGCTCTTTGGCTACCGGCGGGAGGGCCAATGAGCAGTTCTTC | CASSSLATGGRANEQFF
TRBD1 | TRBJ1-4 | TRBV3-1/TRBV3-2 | TGTGCCAGCAGCCAACAGGGGGGTAATGAAAAACTGTTTTTT | CASSQQGGNEKLFF
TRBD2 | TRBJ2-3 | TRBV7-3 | TGTGCCAGCAGCCGACTAGCGGGAGGGCCGGATACGCAGTATTTT | CASSRLAGGPDTQYF
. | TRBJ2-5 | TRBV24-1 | TGTGCCACCAGTGGCCCACTGGGCCCTCCCGGGAGCTTAGGGACCCAGTACTTC | CATSGPLGPPGSLGTQYF
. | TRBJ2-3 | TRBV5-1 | TGCGCCAGCAGCTTCGGCAGCGGAGCTAGCACAGATACGCAGTATTTT | CASSFGSGASTDTQYF
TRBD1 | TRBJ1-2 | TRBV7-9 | TGTGCCAGCAGCCGACCGACAGGGGGCCCTGGCTATGGCTACACCTTC | CASSRPTGGPGYGYTF